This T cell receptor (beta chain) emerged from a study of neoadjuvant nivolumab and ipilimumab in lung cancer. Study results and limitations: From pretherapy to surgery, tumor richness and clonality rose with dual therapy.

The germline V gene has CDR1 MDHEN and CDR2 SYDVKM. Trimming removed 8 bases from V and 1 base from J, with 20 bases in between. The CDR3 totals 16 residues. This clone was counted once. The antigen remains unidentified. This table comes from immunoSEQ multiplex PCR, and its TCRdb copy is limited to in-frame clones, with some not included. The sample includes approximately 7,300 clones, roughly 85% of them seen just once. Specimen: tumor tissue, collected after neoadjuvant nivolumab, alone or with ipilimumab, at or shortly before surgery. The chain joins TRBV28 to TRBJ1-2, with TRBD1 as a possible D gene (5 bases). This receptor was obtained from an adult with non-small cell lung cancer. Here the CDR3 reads CASSAAGFSVNYGYTF. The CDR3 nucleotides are TGTGCCAGCTCCGCTGCAGGGTTCAGTGTTAACTATGGCTACACCTTC.